This T cell receptor (beta chain) emerged from a study of blood T cell repertoires in COVID-19. Overall study: Sources were T cells, B-cell-depleted T cells, or PBMCs; the material itself was cDNA or gDNA.

Here immunoSEQ multiplex PCR was the method, and the copy in TCRdb shows in-frame clones only, minus some. The repertoire holds about 200,000 clones, with around 90% as singletons. Unmatched junction bases numbered 4, after V lost 2 bases and J lost 4 bases. Germline assignment: CDR1 SGHAT and CDR2 FQNNGV. The CDR3 has 15 amino acids. Membership in each cohort depended on participant-reported clinical history. Two negative PCRs, clearance, or symptom resolution were required of recovered Cohort 3 donors. The sequence was obtained from a young woman who had recovered from COVID-19. The rearrangement links TRBV11-2 to TRBJ1-5; 8 nucleotides agree with TRBD1. Sequenced sample: PBMCs or T cells enriched from blood (not recorded which). The CDR3 sequence: CASSLTDRANQPQHF. CDR3 bases: TGTGCCAGCAGCTTAACGGACAGGGCTAATCAGCCCCAGCATTTT. Full variable domain (remainder filled in from reference TRBV11-2 and TRBJ1-5): EAGVAQSPRYKIIEKRQSVAFWCNPISGHATLYWYQQILGQGPKLLIQFQNNGVVDDSQLPKDRFSAERLKGVDSTLKIQPAKLEDSAVYLCASSLTDRANQPQHFGDGTRLSIL.